Detailed here is one T cell receptor (beta chain). This clonotype was seen ten or more times. Its antigen remains undetermined. It has no much larger one-base neighbor in the sample; base qualities were not kept. For unsorted PBMC libraries, 2 million PBMCs were used after storage in RNAlater at -80 degrees C until RNA extraction. Multiple sclerosis patients were enrolled in a US clinical protocol under which disease progression was evaluated by magnetic resonance imaging. PBMCs were separated from peripheral blood using Ficoll-Hypaque density gradient centrifugation and then cryopreserved in liquid nitrogen. cDNA was synthesized by template-switch 5'RACE using a primer carrying a 10-nucleotide random unique molecular identifier by which each TCR transcript was tagged. Each sequencing run produced over 180 million TCR-beta sequences covering 15-18 subjects. Total RNA was extracted with the RNeasy kit. Using the KAPA Real-time Library Amplification kit, TCR-beta VDJ regions were amplified with primers for the TCR constant region and the 5'RACE anchor. A first PCR added sample indexes and Illumina adaptors, after which a second PCR increased the library yield. The roughly 650 bp TCR product was size-selected on a 2% E-gel SizeSelection system after Ampure bead purification. Before pooling, library quality was assessed on a Bioanalyzer, concentration was determined with Qubit, and library quantification was performed with the Kapa Library Quantification kit. Libraries were sequenced paired-end 2 x 150 bp on an Illumina HiSeq 2500. To increase sequence diversity, roughly 24-31% phiX was spiked into each library pool. The original pipeline was this. The quality-filtered reads were processed with the UMI-based MiGEC pipeline, whose error correction step removed more than 85% of the raw TCR sequences. IMGT germline references were used for alignment of VDJ genes, and clonotypes were defined by a unique CDR3 amino acid sequence together with V-J genes. Clonal expansion, Shannon diversity and CDR3 relatedness were evaluated with VDJtools (CalcPairwiseDistances, ClusterSamples), while phylogenetic trees were built in CLCbio workbench. Using coefficient-of-variation modelling across technical triplicates, the study counted a clone as expanded if it had at least 8 unique UMIs. Clones were called with MiXCR by TCRdb after fastp trimmed the public reads at Q25, and only in-frame beta chains were retained. CDR3 protein duplicates are merged, each entry listing the most common genes and DNA. The V and J calls shown here were made by TCRdb, not taken from the authors' results. The sample data list tens of thousands of distinct CDR3 sequences, and roughly 2.6% of these were observed just once. Of the sample, 0.9% to 1.4% falls within the top ten clones.

Taken from cysteine to phenylalanine, the CDR3 has 17 residues. Left in the record is the CDR3 DNA by itself, 51 bases read in frame from the first base. V trim: 4 bases; J trim: 6 bases; unmatched bases: 12. CDR1 SGHRS and CDR2 YFSETQ are derived from the germline V gene. The data derive from a study of neurological immune-mediated disorders (dated by TCRdb to the late 2010s). Study-level background: Among the roughly 35 multiple sclerosis patients, some 31 had relapsing-remitting MS and 3 had secondary progressive MS. The study compared peripheral blood TCR-beta repertoires of HTLV-I-associated myelopathy (HAM/TSP) patients, multiple sclerosis patients and healthy controls using UMI-based sequencing. Longitudinal samples, technical triplicates and paired sorted CD4+ and CD8+ T-cell subsets, alongside PBMC samples, were included among the approximately 110 TCR-beta libraries. The cohort was made up of 68 subjects, consisting of roughly 14 HAM/TSP patients, around 35 multiple sclerosis patients and around 20 healthy controls. Paper-wide results and their limitations: Across subjects, expanded clones never shared an identical CDR3 amino acid sequence, which suggests that the TCR-beta repertoires in every group were private. TCR clonal expansion was greatest in HAM/TSP patients and smallest in MS patients, who ranked below even healthy controls. Phylogenetic analysis grouped repertoires from 18 of 34 MS patients into a cluster of related CDR3 sequences, suggesting a possible repertoire-level signature. The MS cluster was not associated with any clinical or MRI features, and the authors stated that larger cohorts are needed.

The sample taken for sequencing was PBMCs. This TCR derives from a woman in her twenties or thirties with multiple sclerosis. This chain is built from TRBV5-1 and TRBJ2-3; 12 junctional bases match TRBD2. The nucleotide sequence reads TGCGCCAGCAGCCGCCGGACTAGCGGGAAGCATAGCGATACGCAGTATTTT. This translates into CASSRRTSGKHSDTQYF.